Listed below are T cell receptor beta chains from one sample, sequenced in a study of technical replicates of blood from a handful of donors. Sequenced by immunoSEQ multiplex PCR; TCRdb stores in-frame clones only, minus some. The profile covers around 84,000 clones, with 95% to 98% appearing a single time and approximately 0.14% taken by the ten largest. The sequenced sample consisted of T cells isolated from PBMCs. These receptor sequences come from a human donor in good health. Each CDR3 is given without its conserved first and last residue. Fields, in order: V gene, J gene, CDR3 protein.

>TRBV7-9|TRBJ2-3
ASSSAGTVTDTQY
>TRBV29-1|TRBJ2-5
SVEAGQGSAQY
>TRBV15|TRBJ2-7
ATSRDWGGRYEQY
>TRBV6-6|TRBJ1-3
ASSERNTIY
>TRBV15|TRBJ2-1
ATSRDRGSYNEQF
>TRBV11-1|TRBJ2-5
ASSLRETQY
>TRBV4-1|TRBJ2-1
ASSHGTSGNTRSNEQF
>TRBV6-5|TRBJ1-1
ASSYSFEYTEAF
>TRBV28|TRBJ2-7
ASSSKRQRSGSSYEQY
>TRBV28|TRBJ2-7
ASIHGRAKTGVTPYEQY
>TRBV28|TRBJ1-1
ASSSDQGEAF
>TRBV28|TRBJ2-7
ASSAPPIEEQY
>TRBV7-2|TRBJ2-1
ASSFRGGSGDEQF
>TRBV7-8|TRBJ2-1
ASSTEDSPNEQF
>TRBV5-8|TRBJ2-1
ASSLAGTGSYNEQF
>TRBV6-5|TRBJ1-1
ASSKHPPNTEAF
>TRBV28|TRBJ1-4
ASTVQTINEKLF
>TRBV7-7|TRBJ2-7
ASSLSLGETSYEQY
>TRBV5-1|TRBJ1-2
ASSLAPVGTSDEGYT
>TRBV6-5|TRBJ1-2
ASLSNTGIYGYT
>TRBV6-1|TRBJ1-3
ASSEAQGNTIY
>TRBV27|TRBJ2-7
ASSLTGVYEQY
>TRBV11-2|TRBJ2-7
ASKGDSSYEQY
>TRBV27|TRBJ2-7
ASSPTLNYEQY
>TRBV6-1|TRBJ1-5
ASSEAYSRQLRDQPQH
>TRBV5-1|TRBJ2-6
ASSLGQRSGANVLT
>TRBV5-1|TRBJ2-7
ASSLAPGASYEQY
>TRBV12-5|TRBJ2-5
ASGQAGVQETQY
>TRBV7-8|TRBJ2-3
ASSTSRLAGASTDTQY
>TRBV2|TRBJ2-5
ASSVRSGVIGETQY
>TRBV7-2|TRBJ1-6
ASSFRVDRNNSPLH